Each of the 10 T cell receptor beta chains below was sequenced from the same sample in a study of vaccination effects on CD4 cells after COVID-19 (dated 2022 in TCRdb). After about 10 days of culture, CD4+ T cells were isolated with the EasySep CD4+ T cell isolation kit. The method behind the library was the immunoSEQ multiplex PCR assay. TCRdb re-hosts the immuneACCESS table, in-frame sequences only. Its copies lack some clones; in the studies checked, an unresolved V gene accounts for under half of them, and the cause for the rest is not known. For this sample the table gives about 46,000 clones, of which approximately 74% were detected only once. Of the sample, around 8.1% is held by the ten largest clones. No antigen has been assigned to these receptors. The starting material was CD4+ T cells from PBMCs cultured without peptide, obtained before COVID-19 vaccination. Every receptor here comes from a human donor who had a prior SARS-CoV-2 infection.

This chain connects TRBV3-1 (or the pseudogene TRBV3-2) to TRBJ2-3; 8 bases are a match to TRBD1. Germline V CDR1 and CDR2: LGHDT, YNNKEL (reference sequence). The ends lost 4 bases at V and 6 bases at J; junction bases unmatched: 6. This CDR3 has 14 amino acids. In DNA, the CDR3 is TGTGCCAGCAGCCGCAGACAGGGGTGGGATACGCAGTATTTT. Residues: CASSRRQGWDTQYF.

This chain connects TRBV11-1 to TRBJ2-7; D may be TRBD1 (6 bases). The CDR3 is 14 amino acids. The V end lost 3 bases, the J end lost 1 base, and 10 bases lay between the germline ends. Looked up from germline, CDR1 is SGHAT and CDR2 is FQDESV (reference sequence). DNA for the CDR3: TGTGCCAGCAGCTTTATTACAGGGTCCTACGAGCAGTACTTC. It codes for CASSFITGSYEQYF.

The table lists this clone with a count of one. This sequence joins TRBV5-1 and TRBJ2-7, with D maybe TRBD2 (5 bases). Germline V lookup: CDR1 SGHRS, CDR2 YFSETQ. V lost 1 base and J 3 bases, leaving 11 bases between the germline ends. The CDR3 covers 14 residues. The CDR3 sequence: CASSLYREGYEQYF. The CDR3 nucleotides are TGCGCCAGCAGCTTGTACCGGGAAGGCTACGAGCAGTACTTC. Supplemented by reference TRBV5-1 and TRBJ2-7, the full variable domain reads KAGVTQTPRYLIKTRGQQVTLSCSPISGHRSVSWYQQTPGQGLQFLFEYFSETQRNKGNFPGRFSGRQFSNSRSEMNVSTLELGDSALYLCASSLYREGYEQYFGPGTRLTVT.

CDR3: CASSLEQVGAQHF. CDR3 DNA sequence: TGTGCCAGCAGCTTAGAACAGGTTGGAGCCCAGCATTTT. The chain joins TRBV7-2 to TRBJ1-5, with D maybe TRBD1 (5 bases). This CDR3 spans 13 amino acids. Trimming removed 1 base from V and 11 bases from J, with 12 bases in between. Germline V CDR1 and CDR2: SGHTA, FQGNSA.

The genes are TRBV5-1 and TRBJ2-5; no clear D. Trimming removed 0 bases from V and 5 bases from J, with 8 bases in between. This CDR3 has 13 amino acids. Germline values: CDR1 SGHRS, CDR2 YFSETQ. CDR3 amino acids: CASSLEDLETQYF. CDR3 in DNA: TGCGCCAGCAGCTTGGAGGATCTGGAGACCCAGTACTTC. The entire variable domain, with the rest obtained from reference TRBV5-1 and TRBJ2-5, is as follows: KAGVTQTPRYLIKTRGQQVTLSCSPISGHRSVSWYQQTPGQGLQFLFEYFSETQRNKGNFPGRFSGRQFSNSRSEMNVSTLELGDSALYLCASSLEDLETQYFGPGTRLLVL.

This sequence joins TRBV19 and TRBJ2-1; D is undetermined. The CDR3 extends over 13 amino acids. CDR1 and CDR2 (germline): LNHDA, SQIVND (reference sequence). V lost 8 bases and J lost 4, with 12 bases in between. CDR3 sequence (DNA): TGTGCCAGTCATCATCGCTTATACAATGAGCAGTTCTTC. Amino acid sequence: CASHHRLYNEQFF.

The genes are TRBV5-6 and TRBJ2-1; TRBD2 matches at 10 bases. V shed 4 bases, J shed 8 bases, and the junction held 9 bases outside the gene matches. CDR3 length equals 15 residues. CDR1 and CDR2 from the germline V gene are SGHDT and YYEEEE. CDR3 nucleotide sequence: TGTGCCAGCAGCAGGAGCAAGCGGGAGGGCGATGAGCAGTTCTTC. Protein: CASSRSKREGDEQFF.

This clone was counted once. The V and J genes are TRBV18 and TRBJ2-3, with 8 bases aligning to TRBD1. This CDR3 has 14 amino acids. The J segment lost 6 bases and the V segment lost 5 bases, leaving 7 bases of the junction unmatched. Germline V lookup: CDR1 KGHSH, CDR2 LQKENI. CDR3 region: CASSSTGATDTQYF. DNA for the CDR3: TGTGCCAGCTCATCGACAGGGGCTACGGATACGCAGTATTTT. Supplemented by reference TRBV18 and TRBJ2-3, the full variable domain reads NAGVMQNPRHLVRRRGQEARLRCSPMKGHSHVYWYRQLPEEGLKFMVYLQKENIIDESGMPKERFSAEFPKEGPSILRIQQVVRGDSAAYFCASSSTGATDTQYFGPGTRLTVL.

This clone occurred once. This chain uses TRBV7-6 with TRBJ2-5; TRBD1 aligns across 7 bases. Per the germline V gene, CDR1 is SGHVS and CDR2 is FNYEAQ. Trimming removed 5 bases from V and 5 bases from J; junction bases left unmatched: 11. The CDR3 has 15 amino acids. The CDR3 DNA reads as TGTGCCAGCAGCCCCCGTCGGACAGGAAGGGAGACCCAGTACTTC. This encodes CASSPRRTGRETQYF.

The gene calls are TRBV6-2 or TRBV6-3 and TRBJ1-5; no clear D. Trimming removed 5 bases from V and 5 bases from J, with 10 bases in between. The CDR3 runs to 13 residues. Germline CDR1 reads MNHEY; CDR2 reads SVGEGT. The chain's CDR3 is CASSAGPDQPQHF. The DNA for the CDR3 is TGTGCCAGCAGTGCCGGGCCAGATCAGCCCCAGCATTTT.